This T cell receptor beta chain originates from a study of T cells after yellow fever vaccination (dated by TCRdb to about 2019). Broadly, across the study: Libraries from fractions with low cell numbers were prepared with the SMART-Seq v4 Ultra Low Input RNA kit. To follow T-cell clones before and after both primary and booster YFV17D yellow fever vaccination, bulk TCR alpha and beta repertoires underwent longitudinal sequencing. Two healthy male donors, one aged 18 to 30 and one aged 30 to 39 years, were included in the cohort. Bulk PBMC replicates and cell subsets were isolated from blood drawn at multiple timepoints before and after both primary and secondary immunization. Here is what the overall study found, with its caveats: A small fraction of clonotypes showed up in both the CD4 and CD8 compartments, probably as a result of convergent recombination. After the booster, most of the clones that had expanded following primary vaccination were detected again (just under 97% of CD4 and around 90% of CD8), which suggests that memory was broadly maintained. The secondary T-cell response was found to be weaker but faster than the primary response, with a peak reached on day 5 rather than on day 15. Because only a couple of donors were included in the study, the extent to which the findings can be generalized is limited. Computational filtering was required because FACS-sorted repertoires could contain abundant contaminating clonotypes from the bulk population.

Ten or more counts support this clonotype. Its antigen target is currently unknown. No qualities accompany the bases; no much larger clone lies one base away. The sample's treatment or condition label, decoded: live attenuated yellow fever vaccine strain. At each blood-draw timepoint, two biological replicates of bulk PBMCs were obtained. A standard Ficoll-Paque protocol was used to isolate PBMCs from peripheral blood. TriZol was used to extract RNA from bulk PBMCs, from CD4 and CD8 fractions, and from dextramer-positive and dextramer-negative fractions. As encoded in the germline V gene, CDR1 is KGHSH while CDR2 is LQKENI. Inclusive of the bounding cysteine and phenylalanine, the CDR3 is 15 residues long. Only CDR3 DNA is held: 45 bases, read in frame from base 1. Trimming takes 4 bases off V and 6 bases off J; junction bases not matched to a gene: 7. Sequencing was carried out with an Illumina NovaSeq 6000. TCR cDNA was made using 5'RACE template switching, a step that added a universal primer site and unique molecular identifiers. Priming of cDNA synthesis was performed from both the TCR alpha and TCR beta constant segments. Two PCR steps were used to amplify libraries, with sample barcodes and sequencing adapters being added in the second step. Sequencing of the libraries was done on either Illumina HiSeq 2500 (2x100 bp) or NovaSeq (2x150 bp). Concerning the study's data processing: Demultiplexing of reads and collapsing into UMI consensus sequences were performed with MIGEC, and V(D)J alignment was carried out with MiXCR. Vaccine-responding clonotypes were defined with edgeR using replicate PBMC samples, requiring FDR below 0.01 and a log2 fold change above 5 up to day 15. Bulk clonotypes were assigned CD4 or CD8 identity according to which sequenced CD4 or CD8 repertoire held them at higher abundance. TCRdb reprocessed the public reads (quality trimming at Q25 with fastp, clone calling with MiXCR) and kept in-frame beta chains. Rows with one shared CDR3 protein collapse into an entry with the most common genes and DNA. TCRdb's processing, not the authors', yielded these V and J calls. A total of 250,000 to 400,000 distinct CDR3 sequences appear in this sample, 4.1% of them only once. Together, the top ten hold 20% to 25% of the sample.

Material: PBMCs, obtained 5 days after the yellow fever booster vaccination. The chain was built from TRBV18 and TRBJ2-3; 10 of the junction bases match TRBD1. This receptor was taken from a man aged 18-30 years who received the YFV17D yellow fever vaccine. The base sequence is TGTGCCAGCTCACGTTCGACAGGGGGCGCGGATACGCAGTATTTT. It encodes CASSRSTGGADTQYF. The reference TRBV18 and TRBJ2-3 proteins fill in what lies around the CDR3, so the full variable domain reads NAGVMQNPRHLVRRRGQEARLRCSPMKGHSHVYWYRQLPEEGLKFMVYLQKENIIDESGMPKERFSAEFPKEGPSILRIQQVVRGDSAAYFCASSRSTGGADTQYFGPGTRLTVL.